Presented here are 17 T cell receptor beta chains from one specimen sequenced in a study of cytomegalovirus exposure and HLA in healthy donors. 13 Jbeta primers and 60 Vbeta primers were used for the PCR. Generated by immunoSEQ multiplex PCR, the TCRdb table keeps only in-frame clones and is missing some. The sample has 130,000 to 150,000 clones, roughly three quarters seen once. The sequenced sample was PBMCs. These receptor sequences come from a male donor in good health and CMV-seronegative.

The rearrangement links TRBV6-1 to TRBJ2-1; 9 bases are shared with TRBD2. The ends lost 6 bases at V and 12 bases at J; junction bases unmatched: 15. Germline V CDR1 and CDR2: MNHNS, SASEGT. The CDR3 spans 15 residues. As DNA, the CDR3 is TGTGCCAGCAGGGTCGCGGGGACTAGCAAAGCGTTGCAGTTCTTC. This encodes CASRVAGTSKALQFF.

Only a few counts were recorded for this clone. This chain links TRBV4-1 with TRBJ2-6; the D gene is possibly TRBD2 (6 bases). The CDR3 covers 18 residues. Germline V CDR1 and CDR2: MGHRA, YSYEKL. Trimming stripped 3 bases from V and 1 base from J, with 16 bases between. The CDR3 sequence is CASSHPLTGESGANVLTF. The DNA of the CDR3 is TGCGCCAGCAGCCATCCGCTAACGGGGGAATCTGGGGCCAACGTCCTGACTTTC.

The sample holds one count of this clone. The rearrangement uses TRBV2 and TRBJ2-5, with 8 bases aligning to TRBD1. Germline-derived CDR1 and CDR2 are SNHLY and FYNNEI. The CDR3 totals 13 residues. V shed 6 bases and J 5 bases; nucleotides not matched to a gene: 5. CDR3 bases: TGTGCCAGCAGGACAGGGGATGGGGAGACCCAGTACTTC. It is translated as CASRTGDGETQYF.

This sequence joins TRBV4-2 and TRBJ1-2, with D possibly being TRBD1 (5 bases). V lost 3 bases to trimming and J lost 7 bases, with 15 bases between them. Per the germline V gene, CDR1 is LGHNA and CDR2 is YNFKEQ. The CDR3 spans 14 residues. The CDR3 loop is CASSHLDSRAGYTF. The CDR3 coding sequence is TGTGCCAGCAGCCACCTAGACAGCAGGGCTGGCTACACCTTC.

In DNA form, the CDR3 reads TGCGCCAGCAGTTCCCGGGAGGGAAACTACGAGCAGTACTTC. Protein sequence: CASSSREGNYEQYF. The chain uses TRBV5-1 and TRBJ2-7; 8 bases line up with TRBD2. Germline loops: CDR1 SGHRS, CDR2 YFSETQ. The CDR3 length is 14 residues. J was trimmed by 3 bases and V by 5 bases; bases with no gene match: 7.

The gene calls are TRBV4-1 and TRBJ1-1; 9 nucleotides align to TRBD1. From germline, CDR1 is MGHRA and CDR2 YSYEKL. The CDR3 has 15 amino acids. Trimming cost V 4 bases and J 4 bases; bases outside gene matches: 7. The CDR3 DNA reads TGCGCCAGCAGCCGGGGGACAGGGATCGGCACTGAAGCTTTCTTT. Protein: CASSRGTGIGTEAFF.

V is TRBV4-3 and J is TRBJ2-6, with D possibly being TRBD1 (5 bases). The CDR3 has 16 amino acids. The ends were cut back, 0 bases at V and 4 bases at J, with 10 bases in the middle. Germline V gene lookup returns CDR1 LGHNA and CDR2 YSLEER. The CDR3 spells CASSQDSRAGANVLTF. CDR3 bases: TGCGCCAGCAGCCAAGATTCCAGGGCCGGGGCCAACGTCCTGACTTTC.

The V call is TRBV6-6, the J call TRBJ1-2, with a tentative D call TRBD1 (5 bases). The V gene's germline CDR1 is MNHNY and CDR2 SVGAGI (reference sequence). Trimming pared 6 bases from V and 4 bases from J, leaving 9 bases between. The CDR3 spans 12 residues. As DNA, the CDR3 is TGTGCCAGCAGCCTGACAGTCTATGGCTACACCTTC. Translation gives CASSLTVYGYTF.

The chain recombines TRBV7-2 with TRBJ1-1; no clear D gene. Germline CDR1 and CDR2: SGHTA and FQGNSA. V was pared by 3 bases and J by 5 bases, with 7 bases between. The CDR3 runs to 12 residues. The CDR3 DNA is TGTGCCAGCAGCTTCCGGGAAACTGAAGCTTTCTTT. This gives the protein CASSFRETEAFF.

V usage is TRBV19 and J usage is TRBJ1-1; TRBD1 might be the D (5 bases). Germline V gene lookup returns CDR1 LNHDA and CDR2 SQIVND (reference sequence). This CDR3 region has 15 residues. The germline V and J ends were trimmed by 6 bases and 1 base, with 15 bases remaining between them. CDR3 in DNA: TGTGCCAGTAGCAAGGGAGGGGCGGGGAACACTGAAGCTTTCTTT. Residues: CASSKGGAGNTEAFF. Full variable domain (remainder filled in from reference TRBV19 and TRBJ1-1): DGGITQSPKYLFRKEGQNVTLSCEQNLNHDAMYWYRQDPGQGLRLIYYSQIVNDFQKGDIAEGYSVSREKKESFPLTVTSAQKNPTAFYLCASSKGGAGNTEAFFGQGTRLTVV.

This clone was detected only a few times. The chain employs TRBV6-5 and TRBJ1-1, with D tentatively TRBD1 (5 bases). Trimming left V 2 bases short and J 4 bases short, with 11 bases between. The CDR3 covers 14 residues. From germline, CDR1 is MNHEY and CDR2 SVGAGI. The DNA for the CDR3 is TGTGCCAGCAGTTACAACCAGCAGGGCACTGAAGCTTTCTTT. It translates to CASSYNQQGTEAFF.

The chain links TRBV5-1 to TRBJ1-2; possibly TRBD1 for D (6 bases). Per germline, CDR1 SGHRS and CDR2 YFSETQ. The CDR3 spans 14 residues. V was clipped by 0 bases and J by 5 bases, with 11 bases between them. The DNA of the CDR3 is TGCGCCAGCAGCTTGGGGACAGAGAGTTATGGCTACACCTTC. Encoded protein: CASSLGTESYGYTF.

The chain recombines TRBV18 with TRBJ1-2; no firm D call. This CDR3 is built from 13 residues. The germline V gene encodes CDR1 KGHSH and CDR2 LQKENI. Between the trimmed V and J ends, which lost 9 bases and 7 bases, there was a span of 18 bases. CDR3 in DNA: TGTGCCAGTCTCTCTGGCCTCCGGGGTGGCTACACCTTC. Its protein is CASLSGLRGGYTF.

This chain links TRBV6-6 with TRBJ2-7, with TRBD1 identical over 10 bases. V was clipped by 6 bases and J by 7 bases; unmatched bases: 12. The germline V gene has CDR1 MNHNY and CDR2 SVGAGI (reference sequence). This CDR3 spans 15 amino acids. CDR3 DNA: TGTGCCAGCAGCTCAATAGCGGGACAGGGGTGGGAGCAGTACTTC. It specifies CASSSIAGQGWEQYF.

The chain links TRBV27 to TRBJ1-5, with 8 positions matching TRBD1. Per the germline V gene, CDR1 is MNHEY and CDR2 is SMNVEV (reference sequence). The junction had 9 bases not matched to a gene; V was cut back by 10 bases and J by 4 bases. This CDR3 region has 14 residues. The CDR3 region is CANKQGAENQPQHF. Here the CDR3 DNA reads TGTGCCAACAAGCAGGGGGCGGAAAATCAGCCCCAGCATTTT.

The chain carries TRBV28 and TRBJ1-6; no reliable D call. This CDR3 contains 17 residues. Germline lookup yields CDR1 MDHEN and CDR2 SYDVKM. The V end lost 3 bases, the J end lost 0 bases, and 12 bases lay between the germline ends. Written as DNA, the CDR3 is TGTGCCAGCAGTTTCTCCTCCAGGTTCTCCTATAATTCACCCCTCCACTTT. This codes for CASSFSSRFSYNSPLHF.

J is TRBJ2-3 and V is TRBV4-2; D ambiguous. Trimming shortened V by 6 bases and J by 4 bases, and 20 bases separated the two germline ends. The CDR3 extends over 16 amino acids. Germline-derived CDR1 and CDR2 are LGHNA and YNFKEQ. CDR3 in DNA: TGTGCCAGCAGTCAGCAGTCGGGTAGTGACTCAGATACGCAGTATTTT. Residues: CASSQQSGSDSDTQYF.